The 13 T cell receptor beta chains reported below all come from one sample, sequenced in a study of T cell repertoires in cytomegalovirus infection. In TCRdb, the reads were re-called with MiXCR into one record per CDR3 protein. In the table there are about 770,000 distinct CDR3 sequences, approximately 32% of which are singletons. Their antigens remain unidentified. The starting material was cultured CD8+ T cells from PBMCs, obtained from culture after CMV antigen stimulation. The source of these receptors is a human donor in good health (CMV status not recorded). Some clones in this sample may be carry-over from other donors' samples.

The CDR3 spells CASSATLAGGLDEQFF. Here the CDR3 DNA reads TGTGCCAGCAGCGCCACACTAGCGGGGGGCCTGGATGAGCAGTTCTTC. The chain carries TRBV9 and TRBJ2-1, with TRBD2 matching 12 bases. The CDR3 totals 16 residues. Germline CDR1 reads SGDLS; CDR2 reads YYNGEE. V gave up 3 bases and J gave up 8 bases; unmatched junction bases: 9.

The sample holds a few counts of this clonotype. This sequence joins TRBV20-1 and TRBJ1-1; weak D call: TRBD1 (6 bases). V was cut by 3 bases and J by 6 bases, with 8 bases left in between. In germline, CDR1 is DFQATT, CDR2 SNEGSKA (reference sequence). The length of the CDR3 is 11 residues. Written as DNA, the CDR3 is TGCAGTGCTAGGTGGGGGCCTGAAGCTTTCTTT. Translation: CSARWGPEAFF.

This chain uses TRBV9 with TRBJ1-1; the D is unclear. The CDR3 consists of 14 residues. Trimming shortened V by 0 bases and J by 2 bases, and 8 bases separated the two germline ends. Germline CDR1 is SGDLS and CDR2 is YYNGEE. CDR3: CASSVAGLNTEAFF. The DNA for the CDR3 is TGTGCCAGCAGCGTAGCAGGCTTAAACACTGAAGCTTTCTTT.

Worth noting for this clonotype: Compared with germline, one end of the junction differs, possibly owing to a read error. The V call is TRBV7-7, the J call TRBJ2-7; 8 bases map to TRBD1. CDR3 length equals 15 residues. From germline, CDR1 is SSHAT and CDR2 FNYEAQ (reference sequence). CDR3 residues: CASSLRQGPSYEQYF. CDR3 coding DNA: TGTGCTAGCAGCTTAAGACAGGGGCCTTCCTACGAGCAGTACTTC.

This clonotype appeared a single time. V is TRBV7-2 and J is TRBJ2-7; possibly TRBD1 for D (5 bases). The V end was cut by 5 bases, the J end by 3 bases, with 17 bases between. The CDR3 is 15 amino acids. The germline gives CDR1 SGHTA, CDR2 FQGNSA. The CDR3 loop reads CASSNSRASSYEQYV. CDR3 nucleotide sequence: TGTGCCAGCAGCAACTCCAGGGCCTCCAGCTACGAGCAGTACGTC.

The chain is built from TRBV6-1 and TRBJ1-6, with a tentative D call TRBD1 (6 bases). CDR3 length equals 17 residues. The germline CDR1 and CDR2 sequences are MNHNS and SASEGT. Trimming took off 1 base at V and 6 bases at J, with 16 bases between the two ends. The CDR3 sequence: CASSEDRVYRANSPLHF. In nucleotides, the CDR3 is TGTGCCAGCAGTGAAGATCGTGTTTACAGGGCTAATTCACCCCTCCACTTT.

The sample holds a few counts of this clonotype. The chain uses TRBV12-3 or TRBV12-4 and TRBJ2-1, with 8 bases fitting TRBD1. This CDR3 spans 17 amino acids. J was trimmed by 1 base and V by 4 bases; bases with no gene match: 9. The CDR3 reads CASSSYTGGFSYNEQFF. The CDR3 region has the DNA TGTGCCAGCAGTTCTTATACAGGGGGTTTTTCCTACAATGAGCAGTTCTTC.

This clonotype was counted between two and nine times. This chain uses TRBV27 with TRBJ2-7; D is possibly TRBD1 or TRBD2 (5 bases each). Germline loops: CDR1 MNHEY, CDR2 SMNVEV (reference sequence). The CDR3 totals 16 residues. V was cut by 7 bases and J by 2 bases, with 21 bases left in between. CDR3 residues: CASIAGPGHSTYEQYF. The CDR3 DNA reads as TGTGCCAGCATAGCCGGCCCGGGGCACTCAACCTACGAGCAGTACTTC.

This clonotype showed up just a few times. This rearrangement joins TRBV12-3 or TRBV12-4 to TRBJ2-5; 7 nucleotides align to TRBD1. J gave up 3 bases and V 5 bases, and 6 bases lay outside the gene matches. The CDR3 runs 14 residues. CDR3 sequence (DNA): TGTGCCAGCAGTCCCTGGGACAGCGAAGAGACCCAGTACTTC. Residues: CASSPWDSEETQYF.

A few counts support this clonotype. V gene TRBV4-2 combines with J gene TRBJ2-3, with TRBD2 matching 10 bases. V dropped 1 base and J dropped 4; count of bases not matched to a gene: 11. This CDR3 spans 18 amino acids. The germline V gene has CDR1 LGHNA and CDR2 YNFKEQ. The CDR3 protein is CASSQAASGGPGADTQYF. CDR3 DNA: TGTGCCAGCAGCCAAGCGGCTAGCGGGGGCCCTGGGGCAGATACGCAGTATTTT.

The chain has TRBV5-6 and TRBJ2-1; 8 bases align to TRBD1. CDR1 is SGHDT, CDR2 YYEEEE, per germline. The CDR3 has 15 amino acids. V shed 2 bases and J 8 bases; nucleotides not matched to a gene: 9. As DNA, the CDR3 is TGTGCCAGCAGCTTCCCGGGACAGGTCTTCGATGAGCAGTTCTTC. It translates to CASSFPGQVFDEQFF.

This clonotype was counted only a few times. The chain combines TRBV24-1 with TRBJ2-1; TRBD1 aligns across 8 bases. V dropped 4 bases and J dropped 10; count of bases not matched to a gene: 2. CDR1 and CDR2 (germline): KGHDR, SFDVKD. The CDR3 spans 12 residues. The CDR3 DNA is TGTGCCACCAGTGACCAGGGGGCAGAGCAGTTCTTC. Its translation: CATSDQGAEQFF.

The CDR3 DNA is TGTGCCAGCAGTGAGGACAGGGGACTACGGACTGAAGCTTTCTTT. Translated: CASSEDRGLRTEAFF. This chain connects TRBV6-1 to TRBJ1-1; TRBD1 matches at 9 bases. CDR3 length equals 15 residues. CDR1 is MNHNS and CDR2 is SASEGT in the germline V gene. Germline trimming cut 3 bases from V and 5 bases from J; bases unmatched to any gene: 7.